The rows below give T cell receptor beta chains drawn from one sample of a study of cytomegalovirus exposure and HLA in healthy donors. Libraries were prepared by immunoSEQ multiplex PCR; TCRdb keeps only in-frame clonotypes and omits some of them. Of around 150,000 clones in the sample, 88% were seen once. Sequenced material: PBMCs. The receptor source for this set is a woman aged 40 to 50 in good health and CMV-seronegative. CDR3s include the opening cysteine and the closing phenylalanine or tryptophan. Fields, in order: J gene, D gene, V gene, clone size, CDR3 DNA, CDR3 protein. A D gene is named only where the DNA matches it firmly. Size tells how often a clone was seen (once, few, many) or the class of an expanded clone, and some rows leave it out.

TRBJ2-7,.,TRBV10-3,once,TGTGCCATCAGTGCTGGCACCTACGAGCAGTACTTC,CAISAGTYEQYF
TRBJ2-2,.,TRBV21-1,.,TGTGCCAGCAGCAAAGCAGGTTCCGGGGGTAGCGGGAGGGCGGGGACCGGGGAGCTGTTTTTT,CASSKAGSGGSGRAGTGELFF
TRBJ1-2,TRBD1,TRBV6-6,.,TGTGCCAGCAATGGGGGACAGGGCTTCTTTAACTATGGCTACACCTTC,CASNGGQGFFNYGYTF
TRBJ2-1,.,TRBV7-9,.,TGTTCCAGCAGCTCCGGGAATGAGCAGTTCTTC,CSSSSGNEQFF
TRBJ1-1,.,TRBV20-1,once,TGCAGTGCTAGAGACTTCACTGAAGCTTTCTTT,CSARDFTEAFF
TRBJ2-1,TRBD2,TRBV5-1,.,TGCGCCAGCAGCTTTAGGGGGACTAGCGGGAGGACGGAGTTCTTC,CASSFRGTSGRTEFF
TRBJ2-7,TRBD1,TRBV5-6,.,TGTGCCAGCAGCTGGGGACAGGGGGACGAGCAGTACTTC,CASSWGQGDEQYF
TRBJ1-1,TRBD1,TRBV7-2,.,TGTGCCAGCAGTAATATGGGACAGGGGGTGAAGAACACTGAAGCTTTCTTT,CASSNMGQGVKNTEAFF
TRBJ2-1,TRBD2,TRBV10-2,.,TGCGCCAGCAGGGCTCTAGCGGGAGGTGGTGAGCAGTTCTTC,CASRALAGGGEQFF
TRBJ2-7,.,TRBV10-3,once,TGTGCCATCAATGGCGGCTACGAGCAGTACTTC,CAINGGYEQYF
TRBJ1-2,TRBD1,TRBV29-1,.,TGCAGCGGGGCAGGGGGCGTTCTTGGAGGCTACACCTTC,CSGAGGVLGGYTF
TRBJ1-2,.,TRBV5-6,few,TGTGCCAGCAGCTCTGGGGTGCACAGGGTCTACGCCTACACCTTC,CASSSGVHRVYAYTF
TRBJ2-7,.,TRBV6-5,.,TGTGCCAGCAGTTACTCGTTGGGGACTCAATACGAGCAGTACTTC,CASSYSLGTQYEQYF
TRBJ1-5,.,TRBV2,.,TGTGCCAGCAGTGTGGAAGGAGATCAGCCCCAGCATTTT,CASSVEGDQPQHF
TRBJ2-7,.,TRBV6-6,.,TGTGCCAGCAACTCACTCTATGCGGGGCAAGACTACGAGCAGTACTTC,CASNSLYAGQDYEQYF
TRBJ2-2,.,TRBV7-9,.,TGTTCCAGCAGCCCCACCCCGAGCTTACAAGAGGGCGGGGAGCTGTTTTTT,CSSSPTPSLQEGGELFF
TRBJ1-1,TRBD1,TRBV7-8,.,TGTGCCAGCAGCTTAGTGGCAGGGGGCGCGGACACTGAAGCTTTCTTT,CASSLVAGGADTEAFF
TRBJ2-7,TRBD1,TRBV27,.,TGTGCCAGCAGTGTTACACAGGGGGGATCCTACGAGCAGTACTTC,CASSVTQGGSYEQYF
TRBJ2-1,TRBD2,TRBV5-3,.,TGTGCCAGAAGCCCGGCGTCCAGCGGGAGGGCCCTCTTACCCAATGAGCAGTTCTTC,CARSPASSGRALLPNEQFF
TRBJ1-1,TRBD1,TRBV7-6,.,TGTGCCAGCAGCTTCGAGGGGGCCATAACTGAAGCTTTCTTT,CASSFEGAITEAFF
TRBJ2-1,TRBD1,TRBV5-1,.,TGCGCCAGCAGATCAACCGGGACAGGGGGGAATGAGCAGTTCTTC,CASRSTGTGGNEQFF
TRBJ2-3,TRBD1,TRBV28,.,TGTGCCAGCAGGGCAGGGGGTAAGGGAGATACGCAGTATTTT,CASRAGGKGDTQYF
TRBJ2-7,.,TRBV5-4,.,TGTGCCAGCAGCTTGGGACAGTCCCTCTACGAGCAGTACTTC,CASSLGQSLYEQYF
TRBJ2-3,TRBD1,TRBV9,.,TGTGCCAGCAGCGTAGGGGACAGGGCGGATACGCAGTATTTT,CASSVGDRADTQYF
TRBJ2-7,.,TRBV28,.,TGTGCCAGCACCGGGGTTTTGGCCGCCTACGAGCAGTACTTC,CASTGVLAAYEQYF
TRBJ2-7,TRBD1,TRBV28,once,TGTGCCAGCAGCCGACAGGGATTCCAGCAGTACTTC,CASSRQGFQQYF
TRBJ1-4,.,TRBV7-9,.,TGTGCCAGCAGCTTAGACAGGCCCACTGAAAAACTGTTTTTT,CASSLDRPTEKLFF
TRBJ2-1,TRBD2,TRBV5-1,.,TGCGCCAGCAGCTTTGGCCTAGCGGGAGTTAATGAGCAGTTCTTC,CASSFGLAGVNEQFF
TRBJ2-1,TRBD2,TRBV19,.,TGTGCCACCAAGTCCGGGAGGGATTACAATGAGCAGTTCTTC,CATKSGRDYNEQFF
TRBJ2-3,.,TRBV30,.,TGTGCCCGGCACGGCGGAGGAGATACGCAGTATTTT,CARHGGGDTQYF
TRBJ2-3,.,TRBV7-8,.,TGTGCCAGCAGCTTAGTCGGGGGAGTATGGGCAGATACGCAGTATTTT,CASSLVGGVWADTQYF
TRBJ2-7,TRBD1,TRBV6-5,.,TGTGCCAGCAGTTCCGGAGGGACAGGGGTCTACGAGCAGTACTTC,CASSSGGTGVYEQYF
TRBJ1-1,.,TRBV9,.,TGTGCCAGCAGCGTGGGCGGGTGGGGAATGAACACTGAAGCTTTCTTT,CASSVGGWGMNTEAFF
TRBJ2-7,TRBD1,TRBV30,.,TGTGCCTGGGTAATAACCGGGACAGGGAGCGAGCAGTACTTC,CAWVITGTGSEQYF
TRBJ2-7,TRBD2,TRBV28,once,TGTGCCAGCAGTCCAGCCGGGACTAGCGGGTGGAGCGAGCAGTACTTC,CASSPAGTSGWSEQYF